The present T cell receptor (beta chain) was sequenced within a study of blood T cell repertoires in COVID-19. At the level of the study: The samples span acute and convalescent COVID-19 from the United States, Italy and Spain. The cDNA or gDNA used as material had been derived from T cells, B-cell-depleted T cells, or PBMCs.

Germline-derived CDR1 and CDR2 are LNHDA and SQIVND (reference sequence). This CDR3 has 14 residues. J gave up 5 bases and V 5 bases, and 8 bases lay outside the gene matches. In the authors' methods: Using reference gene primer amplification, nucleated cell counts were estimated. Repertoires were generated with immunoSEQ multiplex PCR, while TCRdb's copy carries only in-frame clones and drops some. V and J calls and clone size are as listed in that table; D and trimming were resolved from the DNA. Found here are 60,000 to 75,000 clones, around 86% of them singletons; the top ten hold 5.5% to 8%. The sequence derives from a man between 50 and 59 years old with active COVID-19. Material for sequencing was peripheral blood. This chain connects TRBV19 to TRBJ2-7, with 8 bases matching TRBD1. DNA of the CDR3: TGTGCCAGTAGTCTCGGACAGGGTGTCCACGAGCAGTACTTC. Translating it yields CASSLGQGVHEQYF.